The sample holds a few counts of the clone carrying this T cell receptor (beta chain). The antigen remains unidentified. TCRdb ran MiXCR on the reads and lists one entry per CDR3 protein. The table shows fewer than 550,000 distinct CDR3 sequences, with more than 15% occurring only once. The data are from a study of T cell repertoires in cytomegalovirus infection. About the study: From public TCR beta signatures came an indication of both CMV infection and matching HLA type.

Study outcomes and limitations: Across the ex vivo response, the dominant clonotypes were HLA-C-restricted CMV-specific TCR beta clonotypes. Identification of carriers of CMV plus the relevant HLA was performed using cumulative public TCR beta family frequency.

This TCR derives from a human donor in good health (CMV status not recorded). Some clones in this sample may be carry-over from other donors' samples. Input material: CD8+ T cells from PBMCs.

The CDR3 bases are TGTGCCAGTAGGCGGACAGCCCTCAATGAAAAACTGTTTTTT. It encodes CASRRTALNEKLFF. The V gene is TRBV19, the J gene TRBJ1-4, with a weak D call TRBD1 (6 bases). Trimming removed 6 bases at V and 5 bases at J, with 13 bases between. The germline V gene encodes CDR1 LNHDA and CDR2 SQIVND (reference sequence). The CDR3 sequence is 14 residues long.